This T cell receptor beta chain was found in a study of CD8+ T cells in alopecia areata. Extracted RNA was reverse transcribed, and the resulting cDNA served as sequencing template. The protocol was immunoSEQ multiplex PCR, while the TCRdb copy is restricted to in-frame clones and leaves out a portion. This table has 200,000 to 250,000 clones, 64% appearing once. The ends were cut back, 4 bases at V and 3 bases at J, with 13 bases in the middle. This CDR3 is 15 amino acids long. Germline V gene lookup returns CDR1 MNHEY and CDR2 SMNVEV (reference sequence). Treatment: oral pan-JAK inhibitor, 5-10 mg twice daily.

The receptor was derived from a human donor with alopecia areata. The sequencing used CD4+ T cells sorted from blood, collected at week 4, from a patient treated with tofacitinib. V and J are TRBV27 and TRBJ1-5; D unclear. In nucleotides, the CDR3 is TGTGCCAGCAGTTCCGTAAGTCCCCTCAATCAGCCCCAGCATTTT. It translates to CASSSVSPLNQPQHF.